The present T cell receptor beta chain was sequenced within a study of Ad26.COV2.S vaccination and SARS-CoV-2 variants. The CDR3 covers 16 residues. Germline V gene lookup returns CDR1 SGHTA and CDR2 FQGNSA. Trimming cost V 2 bases and J 1 base, with 15 bases left between them. Treatment in this sample: about 20 received Ad26.COV2.S at low or high dose, single or two shots; roughly 5 received placebo; per-sample allocation not given. Sample collection was performed on day 63 after the first vaccine or placebo injection. The vaccine antigen was prefusion-stabilized Wuhan SARS-CoV-2 spike. TCRdb's table, derived via immunoSEQ multiplex PCR, lists solely in-frame clones and lacks some. The table has hundreds of thousands of clones, 83% seen once.

The TCR originated in a person aged 18-65 years who received the Ad26.COV2.S COVID-19 vaccine or a placebo. The starting material was peripheral blood, obtained in a trial of Ad26.COV2.S vaccine versus placebo. The V gene is TRBV7-2, the J gene TRBJ2-7; possibly TRBD2 for D (5 bases). The CDR3 spells CASSLTDAGLSYEQYF. The CDR3 region has the DNA TGTGCCAGCAGCTTAACGGATGCCGGACTTTCCTACGAGCAGTACTTC.